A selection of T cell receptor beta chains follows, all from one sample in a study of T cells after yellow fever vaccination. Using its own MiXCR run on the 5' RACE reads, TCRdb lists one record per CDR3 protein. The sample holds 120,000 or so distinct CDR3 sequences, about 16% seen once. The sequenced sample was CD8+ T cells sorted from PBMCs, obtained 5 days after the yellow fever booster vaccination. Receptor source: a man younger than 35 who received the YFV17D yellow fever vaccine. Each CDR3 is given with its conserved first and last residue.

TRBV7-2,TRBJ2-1,CASSLGPGTGPNEQFF
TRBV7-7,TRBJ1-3,CASSSEIGSAIYF
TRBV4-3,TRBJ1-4,CASSPLPGAGVEKLFF
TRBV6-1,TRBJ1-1,CASSMTGTSEAFF
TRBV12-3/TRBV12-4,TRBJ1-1,CASWNGRVNTEAFF
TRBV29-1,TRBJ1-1,CSVEALGTEAFF
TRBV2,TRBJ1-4,CASEIQGIREKLFF
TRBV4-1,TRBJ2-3,CASSQDLAGGVADTQYF
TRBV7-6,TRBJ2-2,CASSSTSGGAHGGELFF
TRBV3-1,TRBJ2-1,CASSQPLRNEQFF
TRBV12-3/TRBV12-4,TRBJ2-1,CASSPFITYNEQFF
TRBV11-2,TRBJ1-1,CASSPRLNTEAFF
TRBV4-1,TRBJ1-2,CASSQFVTGTGIHINYGYTF
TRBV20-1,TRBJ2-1,CSAREGLALYNEQFF
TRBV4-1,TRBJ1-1,CASTGQSPNTEAFF
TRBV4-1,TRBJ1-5,CASSQPDQPQHF
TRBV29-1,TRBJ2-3,CSLQTGHGGDTQYF
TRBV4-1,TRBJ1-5,CASSPAGGNQPQHF
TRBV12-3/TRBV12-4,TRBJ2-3,CASSSGTDTQYF
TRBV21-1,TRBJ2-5,CASSKVIRGEETQYF
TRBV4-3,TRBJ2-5,CASSLSGTMYQETQYF
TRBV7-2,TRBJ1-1,CASSLALVGLNTEAFF
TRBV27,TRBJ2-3,CASSLSVAGGQADTQYF
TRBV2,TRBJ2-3,CASSEGQTVEAQDTQYF
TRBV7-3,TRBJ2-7,CASSPGGTGSYEQYF
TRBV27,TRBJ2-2,CASSSPPPDRWGSGELFF